This T cell receptor beta chain originates from a study of Graves' ophthalmopathy and Graves' hyperthyroidism. Trimming cost V 5 bases and J 7 bases; bases outside gene matches: 4. The CDR3 extends over 13 amino acids. Hyperthyroidism patients, all newly diagnosed, had under 2 months' duration and ages of 18 to 65. Establishment of the diagnosis relied upon clinical symptoms, serum thyroxine, TRAb, thyroid ultrasound and orbital computed tomography. RNA transcripts were the source from which TCR beta CDR3 regions were amplified. First-round RT-PCR employed HTBI primers, with a second-round multiplex PCR after it. TCRdb itself ran the multiplex PCR reads through MiXCR, one entry per CDR3 protein. This table holds 560,000 or so distinct CDR3 sequences, about 35% found once. On this clonotype: Its specificity is unknown.

Points from the study as a whole: Detected in blood as well were most expanded thyroid clonotypes with frequency above 0.001. Using a 13-signature model, the authors split ophthalmopathy from stable hyperthyroidism, with about 90% sensitivity and 81.08% specificity.

This TCR was sampled from an adult man with Graves' hyperthyroidism. The chain links TRBV12-3 or TRBV12-4 to TRBJ1-3, with 8 bases aligning to TRBD1. Source material: peripheral blood or thyroid tissue (not recorded which). The CDR3 bases are TGTGCCAGCAGTACCCGACAGGGGAACACCATATATTTT. Its translation is CASSTRQGNTIYF.